This TCR beta chain was documented in a study of cytomegalovirus exposure and HLA in healthy donors. Study context: In a previous analysis, some 110 million unique TCR beta sequences were found from 170 million or so T cells.

Points on this clone: What it binds is not known.

Study findings and constraints: Overall, about 160 TCR beta chains were annotated as cytomegalovirus-associated. The classifier reportedly diagnosed cytomegalovirus status with high specificity and sensitivity. Analysis performed later found roughly 18,000 TCR beta sequences associated with HLA alleles at 0.05 false discovery rate.

The PCR made use of 60 Vbeta and 13 Jbeta primers. The assay was immunoSEQ multiplex PCR, and TCRdb's table has in-frame clones only and misses some. The data contain 150,000 to 200,000 clones, about four fifths of them singletons. The CDR3 contains 17 residues. After removal of 10 bases from V and 0 bases from J, the junction contained 11 bases not matched to a gene. The V gene's germline CDR1 is ENHRY and CDR2 SYGVKD. The sequenced material came from PBMCs. This TCR was sampled from a woman under 40 in good health and CMV-seropositive. V usage is TRBV10-3 and J usage is TRBJ2-7, with 14 bases that match TRBD2. CDR3 in amino acids: CATRLGLAGGPSYEQYF. The CDR3 DNA reads as TGTGCCACCCGCCTCGGACTAGCGGGAGGCCCCTCCTACGAGCAGTACTTC.